This TCR beta chain was observed in a study of blood T cell repertoires in COVID-19. Study information: PBMCs, B-cell-depleted T cells, or T cells were the source of the cDNA or gDNA that made up the material.

This CDR3 is built from 15 residues. V was pared by 5 bases and J by 6 bases, with 10 bases of the junction left unmatched. Germline V gene lookup returns CDR1 MNHEY and CDR2 SMNVEV (reference sequence). Clones were read by immunoSEQ multiplex PCR, and TCRdb kept only the in-frame ones, dropping some. This table holds about 230,000 clones, 70% to 90% found once. The origin of this receptor is a woman younger than 35 who had recovered from COVID-19. Source material: peripheral blood. The V and J genes are TRBV27 and TRBJ2-1; 7 nucleotides line up with TRBD2. DNA of the CDR3: TGTGCCAGCAGTCCGACCGCTCCTAGCGGCAATGAGCAGTTCTTC. As protein: CASSPTAPSGNEQFF.